The subject of this entry is one T cell receptor beta chain. Its specificity is not known. Sorted subsets were amplified in replicate PCRs using 200 to 250 ng DNA, about 30,000 T cell genomes. Profiling relied on immunoSEQ multiplex PCR, and the TCRdb table lists in-frame clones only, not all of them. Seen here are about 600,000 clones, around 97% observed once, and the top ten hold 0.057%. This sample was included in a study of shared clonotypes between healthy human individuals. The authors divided CD4+ cells into CD45RA+ naive and CD45RA-negative memory subsets. Overall study results and limits: Non-shared clonotypes had lower generation probabilities than clonotypes shared by all four sorted-subset donors. Researchers found naive subsets generally carried larger estimated richness than memory subsets.

Sequencing was carried out using naive CD4+ T cells sorted from blood. Subset indicated: CD45RA+ positively selected. This clonotype was sampled from a woman younger than 45 in good health.

CDR3 sequence (DNA): TGTGCCAGCAGTGTTTACCTAGCGTACAATGAGCAGTTCTTC. It codes for CASSVYLAYNEQFF. This rearrangement joins TRBV2 to TRBJ2-1; the D gene is possibly TRBD2 (6 bases). CDR1 is SNHLY, CDR2 FYNNEI, per germline. V dropped 4 bases and J dropped 4 bases, with 11 bases sitting between them. The CDR3 runs 14 residues.